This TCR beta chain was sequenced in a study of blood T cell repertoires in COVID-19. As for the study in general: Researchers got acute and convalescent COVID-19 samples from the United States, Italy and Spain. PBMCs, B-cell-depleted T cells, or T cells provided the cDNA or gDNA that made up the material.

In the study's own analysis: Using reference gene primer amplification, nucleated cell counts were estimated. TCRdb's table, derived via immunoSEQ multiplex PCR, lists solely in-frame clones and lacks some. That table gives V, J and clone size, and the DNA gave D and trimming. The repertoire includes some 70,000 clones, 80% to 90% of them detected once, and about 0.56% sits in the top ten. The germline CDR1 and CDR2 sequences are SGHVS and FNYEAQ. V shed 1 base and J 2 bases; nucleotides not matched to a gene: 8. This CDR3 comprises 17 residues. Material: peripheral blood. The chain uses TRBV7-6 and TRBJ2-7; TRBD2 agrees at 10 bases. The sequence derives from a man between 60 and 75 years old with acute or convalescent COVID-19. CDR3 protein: CASSLGDGLADAYEQYF. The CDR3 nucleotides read TGTGCCAGCAGCTTAGGGGACGGACTAGCGGACGCCTACGAGCAGTACTTC.